The rows below give T cell receptor beta chains drawn from one sample of a study of T cell responses to AZD1222 COVID-19 vaccine. The assay was immunoSEQ multiplex PCR, and TCRdb's table has in-frame clones only and misses some. Among around 99,000 clones, approximately 90% were seen once, and the ten largest hold approximately 15%. This specimen consisted of peripheral blood, obtained on day 0 of AZD1222 vaccination. The receptors here all came from an adult in good health. The CDR3 runs from the conserved cysteine through the conserved F or W. The D gene is left open where the match is weak. A row's size may be missing; if present it is once, few, many or a size class.

size: -
J: TRBJ1-2
V: TRBV13
D: TRBD1
DNA: TGTGCCAGCAGCTTATGGGACAGGGCTAACTATGGCTACACCTTC
CDR3: CASSLWDRANYGYTF

size: -
J: TRBJ1-6
V: TRBV9
D: TRBD1
DNA: TGTGCCAGCAGCCGGGACAGGGCGCCCTATAATTCACCCCTCCACTTT
CDR3: CASSRDRAPYNSPLHF

size: -
J: TRBJ1-1
V: TRBV5-1
D: TRBD1
DNA: TGCGCCAGCAGCCCCCGGACAGGGGGATATACTGAAGCTTTCTTT
CDR3: CASSPRTGGYTEAFF

size: -
J: TRBJ2-7
V: TRBV5-5
D: -
DNA: TGTGCCAGCAGCTTGGGGCTCTACGAGCAGTACTTC
CDR3: CASSLGLYEQYF

size: few
J: TRBJ2-3
V: TRBV4-1
D: TRBD2
DNA: TGCGCCAGCAGCGGTGGTGGGGGGGAGACTAGCACAGATACGCAGTATTTT
CDR3: CASSGGGGETSTDTQYF

size: -
J: TRBJ2-1
V: TRBV12-3/TRBV12-4
D: -
DNA: TGTGCCAGCAGTCCGAGAGTAATGTTTGAGCAGTTCTTC
CDR3: CASSPRVMFEQFF

size: -
J: TRBJ2-6
V: TRBV7-9
D: -
DNA: TGTGCCAGCAGCTCCGGAACGGACGGGGGCGCGGGCGGGGCCAACGTCCTGACTTTC
CDR3: CASSSGTDGGAGGANVLTF

size: -
J: TRBJ2-1
V: TRBV27
D: -
DNA: TGTGCCAGCAGTTTTCGGCAGACCTACAATGAGCAGTTCTTC
CDR3: CASSFRQTYNEQFF

size: once
J: TRBJ2-7
V: TRBV28
D: -
DNA: TGTGCCAGCTGCCCTCAGGGGTACTACGAGCAGTACTTC
CDR3: CASCPQGYYEQYF

size: -
J: TRBJ1-4
V: TRBV14
D: -
DNA: TGTGCCAGCAGCCTGCCAGGGGCTGAAAAACTGTTTTTT
CDR3: CASSLPGAEKLFF

size: -
J: TRBJ1-2
V: TRBV6-1
D: TRBD1
DNA: TGTGCCAGCAGTGAATGGACAGGGTACTATGGCTACACCTTC
CDR3: CASSEWTGYYGYTF

size: once
J: TRBJ1-2
V: TRBV6-2/TRBV6-3
D: -
DNA: TGTGCCAGCAGCCAAGGCGGGGCCCGCTATGGCTACACCTTC
CDR3: CASSQGGARYGYTF

size: -
J: TRBJ2-5
V: TRBV11-2
D: -
DNA: TGTGCCAGCAGCCTCGACCCTTCGTACCAAGAGACCCAGTACTTC
CDR3: CASSLDPSYQETQYF

size: -
J: TRBJ2-4
V: TRBV19
D: TRBD1
DNA: TGTGCCAGTAGCCGACAGGGGAACATTCAGTACTTC
CDR3: CASSRQGNIQYF

size: -
J: TRBJ1-5
V: TRBV7-9
D: -
DNA: TGTGCCAGCAGCCCACTAAATCAGCCCCAGCATTTT
CDR3: CASSPLNQPQHF

size: -
J: TRBJ1-2
V: TRBV6-1
D: -
DNA: TGTGCCAGCAGTGACACCCTGAGGGACGGAGACTATGGCTACACCTTC
CDR3: CASSDTLRDGDYGYTF

size: -
J: TRBJ1-5
V: TRBV2
D: -
DNA: TGTGCCAGCAGTTCCGCCTTAGCCTGGCCCCAGCATTTT
CDR3: CASSSALAWPQHF

size: -
J: TRBJ2-5
V: TRBV5-6
D: TRBD2
DNA: TGTGCCAGCAGCAAGACTAGCGGGAGGGCGGGGGAGACCCAGTACTTC
CDR3: CASSKTSGRAGETQYF

size: -
J: TRBJ1-2
V: TRBV5-1
D: -
DNA: TGCGCCAGCAGCTTAACAGGTTCCTATGGCTACACCTTC
CDR3: CASSLTGSYGYTF

size: few
J: TRBJ1-2
V: TRBV7-8
D: TRBD1
DNA: TGTGCCAGCAGCCTGGGACAGGGCGGCTATGGCTACACCTTC
CDR3: CASSLGQGGYGYTF

size: -
J: TRBJ2-1
V: TRBV2
D: TRBD2
DNA: TGTGCCAGCATCGGCGGGAGCTCCTACAATGAGCAGTTCTTC
CDR3: CASIGGSSYNEQFF

size: -
J: TRBJ1-6
V: TRBV7-2
D: -
DNA: TGTGCCAGCAACGCGAGGGGTTACGGTAATTCACCCCTCCACTTT
CDR3: CASNARGYGNSPLHF

size: -
J: TRBJ2-2
V: TRBV6-4
D: -
DNA: TGTGCCAGCAGTGCCGGGGGCCCAGCGGGGCTGTTTTTT
CDR3: CASSAGGPAGLFF

size: -
J: TRBJ2-4
V: TRBV25-1
D: -
DNA: TGTGCCAGCAGTGAATCCAAGACTCTAGCCAAAAACATTCAGTACTTC
CDR3: CASSESKTLAKNIQYF

size: -
J: TRBJ2-2
V: TRBV15
D: -
DNA: TGTGCCACCAGCAGAGATTTGGGGGCGACCGGGGAGCTGTTTTTT
CDR3: CATSRDLGATGELFF

size: -
J: TRBJ1-5
V: TRBV27
D: -
DNA: TGTGCCAGCAGTTTGGTCACCGAGGGGCCCCAGCATTTT
CDR3: CASSLVTEGPQHF

size: -
J: TRBJ1-4
V: TRBV19
D: -
DNA: TGTGCCAGTATCCACCCAGGGAGGCAAGAAAAACTGTTTTTT
CDR3: CASIHPGRQEKLFF

size: few
J: TRBJ2-1
V: TRBV7-9
D: -
DNA: TGTGCCAGCAGCTGGGACACCTCCCCCTACAATGAGCAGTTCTTC
CDR3: CASSWDTSPYNEQFF

size: -
J: TRBJ1-3
V: TRBV30
D: -
DNA: TGTGCCTGGAGTGGTCGGGGGCCCGCGAACCTCATATATTTT
CDR3: CAWSGRGPANLIYF

size: -
J: TRBJ2-1
V: TRBV19
D: -
DNA: TGTGCCAGTAGTACCCATGGATGGGGTTACAATGAGCAGTTCTTC
CDR3: CASSTHGWGYNEQFF